These 31 T cell receptor beta chains came from one sample sequenced in a study of blood T cell repertoires in COVID-19. The protocol was immunoSEQ multiplex PCR, while the TCRdb copy is restricted to in-frame clones and leaves out a portion. Here the sample spans 110,000 to 150,000 clones, 79% being singletons. Sequencing was carried out using peripheral blood. The receptor set was obtained from a man in his sixties with acute or convalescent COVID-19.

The table lists this clone with a few counts. The chain carries TRBV2 and TRBJ2-1, with 10 bases matching TRBD2. The CDR3 is 15 residues long. Looked up from germline, CDR1 is SNHLY and CDR2 is FYNNEI. Trimming cost V 7 bases and J 5 bases; bases outside gene matches: 8. CDR3 coding DNA: TGTGCCAGCAAAAGACTAGCGGGTGGGGACAATGAGCAGTTCTTC. This sequence encodes CASKRLAGGDNEQFF.

The gene calls are TRBV11-2 and TRBJ1-5; D unclear. The CDR3 spans 15 residues. Germline values: CDR1 SGHAT, CDR2 FQNNGV. Trimming took off 1 base at V and 0 bases at J, with 7 bases between the two ends. CDR3 DNA: TGTGCCAGCAGCTTAGCCAGTCATAGCAATCAGCCCCAGCATTTT. It yields the protein CASSLASHSNQPQHF.

The chain recombines TRBV19 with TRBJ1-2; 7 nucleotides line up with TRBD1. This CDR3 has 15 residues. V shed 3 bases and J 9 bases; nucleotides not matched to a gene: 13. The germline V gene has CDR1 LNHDA and CDR2 SQIVND (reference sequence). CDR3 DNA sequence: TGTGCCAGTAGTATGATAACAGGGGCCTTCATGAGCTACACCTTC. This encodes CASSMITGAFMSYTF.

The genes are TRBV5-1 and TRBJ2-7; 9 bases align to TRBD1. The CDR3 sequence is 18 residues long. The germline V gene has CDR1 SGHRS and CDR2 YFSETQ. Unmatched junction bases numbered 15, after V lost 4 bases and J lost 1 base. CDR3 loop: CASSLRSGTGIGSYEQYF. CDR3 coding DNA: TGCGCCAGCAGCCTAAGATCCGGGACAGGGATTGGTTCCTACGAGCAGTACTTC.

The chain uses TRBV13 and TRBJ1-2; weak D call: TRBD1 (6 bases). Germline V gene lookup returns CDR1 PRHDT and CDR2 FYEKMQ (reference sequence). The V end lost 1 base, the J end lost 2 bases, and 14 bases lay between the germline ends. The CDR3 is 16 residues long. The CDR3 loop reads CASSLVGQGANYGYTF. The DNA for the CDR3 is TGTGCCAGCAGCTTAGTGGGACAAGGGGCCAACTATGGCTACACCTTC. Supplemented by reference TRBV13 and TRBJ1-2, the full variable domain reads AAGVIQSPRHLIKEKRETATLKCYPIPRHDTVYWYQQGPGQDPQFLISFYEKMQSDKGSIPDRFSAQQFSDYHSELNMSSLELGDSALYFCASSLVGQGANYGYTFGSGTRLTVV.

The CDR3 here is CASSDGFGVGPQHF. CDR3 DNA sequence: TGTGCCAGCAGTGATGGTTTCGGGGTTGGGCCCCAGCATTTT. The chain has TRBV2 and TRBJ1-5; no definite D call. Germline CDR1 is SNHLY and CDR2 is FYNNEI. V was cut by 3 bases and J by 9 bases, with 15 bases left in between. The CDR3 totals 14 residues.

This chain connects TRBV6-5 to TRBJ2-1, with 8 bases identical to TRBD2. Germline V gene lookup returns CDR1 MNHEY and CDR2 SVGAGI. The CDR3 runs to 14 residues. J was trimmed by 6 bases and V by 9 bases; bases with no gene match: 10. CDR3 nucleotides: TGTGCCAGTCTAGGGAGGAGCGGGAGCAATGAGCAGTTCTTC. It specifies CASLGRSGSNEQFF.

The CDR3, as DNA: TGTGCCACGTGGGAAGGCGGGAGGGGTGAGCAGTTCTTC. This translates into CATWEGGRGEQFF. This rearrangement joins TRBV27 to TRBJ2-1; 9 bases align to TRBD2. The germline CDR1 and CDR2 sequences are MNHEY and SMNVEV (reference sequence). V gave up 10 bases and J gave up 9 bases; unmatched junction bases: 10. This CDR3 comprises 13 residues.

This chain joins TRBV15 and TRBJ2-1, with TRBD2 matching 8 bases. Trimming at V came to 3 bases and at J to 7 bases, leaving 8 bases not matched to a gene. CDR3 length: 15 amino acids. The germline CDR1 and CDR2 sequences are LNHNV and YYDKDF (reference sequence). The CDR3 loop reads CATSSLDGGVNEQFF. For the CDR3, the DNA is TGTGCCACCAGCAGCCTTGACGGGGGGGTAAATGAGCAGTTCTTC. The full variable domain, its missing parts supplied by reference TRBV15 and TRBJ2-1, is DAMVIQNPRYQVTQFGKPVTLSCSQTLNHNVMYWYQQKSSQAPKLLFHYYDKDFNNEADTPDNFQSRRPNTSFCFLDIRSPGLGDTAMYLCATSSLDGGVNEQFFGPGTRLTVL.

The chain uses TRBV23-1 and TRBJ1-1; D remains unclear. TRBV23-1 is sorted into the ORF group, with uncertain function. The V end lost 4 bases, the J end lost 10 bases, and 13 bases lay between the germline ends. The CDR3 has 12 amino acids. The CDR3 is CASSPIVRGAFF. CDR3 bases: TGCGCCAGCAGTCCGATAGTTCGGGGAGCTTTCTTT.

To note about this clone: The junction does not match germline at one end; this may be a read error. This chain connects TRBV29-1 to TRBJ2-7; 11 nucleotides line up with TRBD2. The CDR3 totals 12 residues. Germline lookup yields CDR1 SQVTM and CDR2 ANQGSEA. DNA for the CDR3: TGCAGCGCGGTAGCGGGAGGGTACGCGCAGTACTTC. Amino acid sequence: CSAVAGGYAQYF.

The rearrangement links TRBV30 to TRBJ1-1, with a possible D match to TRBD1 (6 bases). The germline V gene has CDR1 GTSNPN and CDR2 SVGIG (reference sequence). Trimming cost V 7 bases and J 5 bases, with 17 bases left between them. The CDR3 contains 13 residues. Here the CDR3 reads CAFRRGGGTEAFF. The CDR3 region has the DNA TGTGCCTTCCGACGCGGGGGCGGGACTGAAGCTTTCTTT.

The V call is TRBV11-2, the J call TRBJ1-1; 7 bases align to TRBD1. Germline V lookup: CDR1 SGHAT, CDR2 FQNNGV. The CDR3 runs to 14 residues. V was clipped by 5 bases and J by 4 bases; unmatched bases: 7. CDR3 amino acids: CASSHTGVRTEAFF. In nucleotides, the CDR3 is TGTGCCAGCAGCCATACAGGGGTTCGCACTGAAGCTTTCTTT.

The chain employs TRBV7-2 and TRBJ2-5; possibly TRBD2 for D (5 bases). The CDR3 is 12 amino acids. Germline V gives CDR1 SGHTA, CDR2 FQGNSA. V was pared by 1 base and J by 6 bases, with 6 bases between. The CDR3 is CASSLDGKTQYF. In nucleotides, the CDR3 is TGTGCCAGCAGCTTAGACGGGAAGACCCAGTACTTC.

Written as DNA, the CDR3 is TGTGCCAGCAGTGATACAGGTGTCAACCAGCCCCAGCATTTT. This gives the protein CASSDTGVNQPQHF. This rearrangement joins TRBV6-1 to TRBJ1-5, with a tentative D call TRBD1 (5 bases). The CDR3 runs to 14 residues. V was cut by 3 bases and J by 7 bases, with 13 bases left in between. Germline assignment: CDR1 MNHNS and CDR2 SASEGT.

The V gene is TRBV30, the J gene TRBJ1-2; 7 bases align to TRBD1. Germline CDR1 GTSNPN, CDR2 SVGIG (reference sequence). The CDR3 totals 15 residues. Trimming at V came to 2 bases and at J to 2 bases, leaving 8 bases not matched to a gene. In nucleotides, the CDR3 is TGTGCCTGGAGTATCGCCGGGACAGTCAACTATGGCTACACCTTC. It translates to CAWSIAGTVNYGYTF. Using reference TRBV30 and TRBJ1-2 for the parts outside the CDR3, the full variable domain is SQTIHQWPATLVQPVGSPLSLECTVEGTSNPNLYWYRQAAGRGLQLLFYSVGIGQISSEVPQNLSASRPQDRQFILSSKKLLLSDSGFYLCAWSIAGTVNYGYTFGSGTRLTVV.

The chain combines TRBV14 with TRBJ2-1, with 8 bases lining up with TRBD2. The CDR3 loop spans 16 amino acids. CDR1 is SGHDN, CDR2 FVKESK, per germline. V lost 3 bases, J lost 8 bases, and 12 bases stayed unmatched. CDR3 DNA sequence: TGTGCCAGCAGCCACCATCTCAGCGGGAGCCGCGATGAGCAGTTCTTC. Its protein is CASSHHLSGSRDEQFF. The full variable domain, in which reference TRBV14 and TRBJ2-1 provide the parts outside the CDR3, is EAGVTQFPSHSVIEKGQTVTLRCDPISGHDNLYWYRRVMGKEIKFLLHFVKESKQDESGMPNNRFLAERTGGTYSTLKVQPAELEDSGVYFCASSHHLSGSRDEQFFGPGTRLTVL.

J is TRBJ2-1 and V is TRBV5-1, with TRBD2 as a possible D gene (6 bases). Germline V lookup: CDR1 SGHRS, CDR2 YFSETQ. This CDR3 is built from 14 residues. Trimming removed 2 bases from V and 4 bases from J, with 10 bases in between. CDR3 DNA: TGCGCCAGCAGCTTACCTAGCGTTTACAATGAGCAGTTCTTC. Its translation: CASSLPSVYNEQFF.

The chain joins TRBV15 to TRBJ1-1, with TRBD1 matching 7 bases. Trimming cost V 2 bases and J 5 bases; bases outside gene matches: 8. The CDR3 runs to 15 residues. Germline lookup yields CDR1 LNHNV and CDR2 YYDKDF (reference sequence). The CDR3 loop is CATSRSRGSDTEAFF. CDR3 coding DNA: TGTGCCACCAGCAGAAGCAGGGGGTCGGATACTGAAGCTTTCTTT.

V gene TRBV11-3 combines with J gene TRBJ2-7, with D possibly TRBD2 on 5 matching bases. V shed 2 bases and J shed 4 bases, with 12 bases lying between them. The CDR3 spans 14 residues. From germline, CDR1 is SGHNT and CDR2 YENEEA. The CDR3: CASSLNTGSYEQYF. The CDR3 DNA follows: TGTGCCAGCAGCTTAAATACGGGAAGTTACGAGCAGTACTTC.

The chain links TRBV5-1 to TRBJ2-3; a possible D gene is TRBD2 (6 bases). Germline V CDR1 and CDR2: SGHRS, YFSETQ. The V end was cut by 0 bases, the J end by 1 base, with 9 bases between. The CDR3 covers 15 residues. CDR3 loop: CASSLAAGRTDTQYF. In DNA, the CDR3 is TGCGCCAGCAGCTTGGCGGCGGGGCGCACAGATACGCAGTATTTT.

J is TRBJ1-6 and V is TRBV7-3; no clear D. The V gene's germline CDR1 is SGHTA and CDR2 FQGTGA. This CDR3 comprises 15 residues. Deletions cut 1 base from V and 4 bases from J, with 8 bases between. The CDR3 coding sequence is TGTGCCAGCAGCTTAAATGCAGGATATAATTCACCCCTCCACTTT. Translating gives CASSLNAGYNSPLHF. The full variable domain, its missing parts supplied by reference TRBV7-3 and TRBJ1-6, is GAGVSQTPSNKVTEKGKYVELRCDPISGHTALYWYRQSLGQGPEFLIYFQGTGAADDSGLPNDRFFAVRPEGSVSTLKIQRTERGDSAVYLCASSLNAGYNSPLHFGNGTRLTVT.

There are a few counts of this clone. This chain uses TRBV5-1 with TRBJ2-3; 10 bases map to TRBD1. The junction had 15 bases not matched to a gene; V was cut back by 0 bases and J by 5 bases. The CDR3 has 19 residues. Germline-derived CDR1 and CDR2 are SGHRS and YFSETQ. DNA of the CDR3: TGCGCCAGCAGCTTGGATGGATACGAAGACAGGGGGCAAGGAGATACGCAGTATTTT. This encodes CASSLDGYEDRGQGDTQYF.

This chain connects TRBV24-1 to TRBJ2-7; TRBD1 agrees at 10 bases. This CDR3 region has 15 residues. Germline CDR1 KGHDR, CDR2 SFDVKD. The ends lost 7 bases at V and 6 bases at J; junction bases unmatched: 11. The CDR3 coding sequence is TGTGCCACCAGCGACGGGGAAGGGACAGGGGTCGAGCAGTACTTC. Its protein product is CATSDGEGTGVEQYF.

V gene TRBV11-1 combines with J gene TRBJ1-2; perhaps TRBD1 as D (5 bases). V was shortened by 5 bases and J by 4 bases, with 20 bases between the two germline ends. In germline, CDR1 is SGHAT, CDR2 FQDESV (reference sequence). CDR3 length equals 16 residues. The CDR3 sequence is CASSPHGTDITYGYTF. The CDR3 DNA reads TGTGCCAGCAGCCCCCACGGGACTGATATTACCTATGGCTACACCTTC.

This chain joins TRBV6-5 and TRBJ1-1, with D perhaps TRBD1 (5 bases). Germline V gene lookup returns CDR1 MNHEY and CDR2 SVGAGI. The CDR3 consists of 16 residues. The V end lost 0 bases, the J end lost 1 base, and 12 bases lay between the germline ends. The CDR3 protein is CASSYSTATSNTEAFF. The CDR3 nucleotides read TGTGCCAGCAGTTACTCGACAGCCACCTCGAACACTGAAGCTTTCTTT.

The V gene is TRBV5-6, the J gene TRBJ2-7; D possibly corresponds to TRBD2 (5 bases). V lost 5 bases and J 1 base, leaving 16 bases between the germline ends. The CDR3 length is 15 residues. The germline V gene encodes CDR1 SGHDT and CDR2 YYEEEE. The CDR3 loop reads CASRSSSILSYEQYF. CDR3 nucleotides: TGTGCCAGCAGGTCCTCTAGCATACTGTCCTACGAGCAGTACTTC.

The chain is built from TRBV2 and TRBJ1-6; D is unclear. V lost 6 bases and J lost 2, with 8 bases in between. CDR1 is SNHLY and CDR2 is FYNNEI in the germline V gene. The CDR3 consists of 14 residues. CDR3 loop: CASRLDAYNSPLHF. Written as DNA, the CDR3 is TGTGCCAGCAGACTAGACGCCTATAATTCACCCCTCCACTTT.

The chain joins TRBV24-1 to TRBJ2-7; a possible D gene is TRBD2 (6 bases). V was shortened by 6 bases and J by 4 bases, with 9 bases between the two germline ends. Germline V gene sequence: CDR1 KGHDR, CDR2 SFDVKD. The CDR3 covers 12 residues. The CDR3 loop is CATSSGTYEQYF. The DNA for the CDR3 is TGTGCCACCAGTTCCGGGACTTACGAGCAGTACTTC.

The genes are TRBV6-5 and TRBJ2-7; D might be TRBD2 (5 bases). CDR1 and CDR2 (germline): MNHEY, SVGAGI. The CDR3 contains 15 residues. The ends were cut back, 6 bases at V and 1 base at J, with 16 bases in the middle. CDR3 nucleotide sequence: TGTGCCAGCAGATCCGGGCAGCGGAATTCCTACGAGCAGTACTTC. Translation: CASRSGQRNSYEQYF.

The chain uses TRBV2 and TRBJ2-1; no firm D call. V was clipped by 4 bases and J by 7 bases, with 17 bases between them. CDR3 size: 15 residues. The germline gives CDR1 SNHLY, CDR2 FYNNEI. The CDR3 is CASSASSILRNEQFF. The CDR3 bases are TGTGCCAGCAGTGCAAGCTCCATTTTGAGGAATGAGCAGTTCTTC.